Listed below are T cell receptor beta chains from one sample, sequenced in a study of T cell changes during pregnancy in multiple sclerosis. Only in-frame clones appear in the TCRdb table, and some are missing; sequencing was by immunoSEQ multiplex PCR. Altogether tens of thousands of clones are present, over 90% being singletons, with the ten largest covering about 2.8%. The specimen was CD8+ T cells from peripheral blood mononuclear cells, collected in the third trimester of pregnancy. These receptors all stem from a female donor with multiple sclerosis, enrolled in a pregnancy study. Each CDR3 is given without its conserved first and last residue.

v_call	j_call	cdr3_length	cdr3_aa
TRBV12-2	TRBJ2-2	18	ASRRKVRSLAGGDTGELF
TRBV19	TRBJ2-7	11	ASSASGTNEQY
TRBV5-4	TRBJ2-3	13	ASSFKRERADTQY
TRBV30	TRBJ2-3	11	AWSVDITDTQY
TRBV27	TRBJ1-3	12	ASSLRGSGNTIY
TRBV7-6	TRBJ2-2	12	ASQRGRNTGELF
TRBV6-6	TRBJ1-1	11	ASSGGGYTEAF
TRBV6-5	TRBJ1-1	11	ASYWTGATEAF
TRBV2	TRBJ2-2	13	ASSISGRYTGELF
TRBV4-3	TRBJ2-1	13	ASSRGLADYNEQF
TRBV6-5	TRBJ2-2	12	ASSASETPGELF
TRBV14	TRBJ2-1	15	ASSQPPGQGRWNEQF
TRBV27	TRBJ2-7	13	ASSSKTPGVHEQY
TRBV7-9	TRBJ1-4	12	ASSLAAGERKLF
TRBV19	TRBJ2-7	12	ASSIGGSSYEQY
TRBV6-5	TRBJ1-2	13	ASSRQGESLYGYT
TRBV2	TRBJ2-6	14	ARRDRGFSGANVLT
TRBV27	TRBJ1-4	12	ASGPRGENEKLF
TRBV7-9	TRBJ2-1	11	ASRPTGGGEQF
TRBV9	TRBJ1-5	12	ASSVGGGTSPQH
TRBV12-5	TRBJ2-2	14	ASGFGLGVNTGELF
TRBV28	TRBJ1-5	15	ASRGDPRGRSNQPQH
TRBV27	TRBJ2-1	13	ASSSGGRAYNEQF
TRBV9	TRBJ2-3	14	ASSVLGGPGTDTQY
TRBV30	TRBJ1-5	12	AQGTADSNQPQH
TRBV19	TRBJ2-7	12	ASSMASGSYEQY
TRBV2	TRBJ2-1	13	ASRAGLAGAGEQF
TRBV13	TRBJ2-7	11	ASSTTVTYEQY
TRBV19	TRBJ2-7	13	ASSIAGGGPYEQY
TRBV4-2	TRBJ1-4	17	ASSQVGSVGGPPNEKLF
TRBV13	TRBJ2-1	16	ASSLGRGASFNGNEQF
TRBV27	TRBJ2-3	11	ASSLFFADTQY
TRBV7-2	TRBJ2-1	9	ASSLGAEQF
TRBV7-2	TRBJ2-5	16	ASSLTGTPTTIQETQY
TRBV5-4	TRBJ1-4	15	ASSLRDRVRTNEKLF
TRBV7-9	TRBJ2-7	13	ASSPTSGRIYEQY
TRBV5-1	TRBJ2-3	15	ASSLGTSGRRADTQY